This T cell receptor (beta chain) was found in a study of early T cells in non-severe SARS-CoV-2 infection. Germline loops: CDR1 SEHNR, CDR2 FQNEAQ (reference sequence). Trimming took 5 bases from V and 4 from J, leaving 11 bases between them. This CDR3 has 14 residues. This clonotype was seen ten or more times. TCRdb processed the 5' RACE reads anew with MiXCR; each CDR3 protein has one entry. There are 35,000 to 45,000 distinct CDR3 sequences in the sample; 6% to 8% occur only once, and around 23% lies in the top ten. This TCR was recovered from an adult who was a healthcare worker with PCR-confirmed SARS-CoV-2 infection or an uninfected control (not recorded which). The chain joins TRBV7-9 to TRBJ1-4, with D possibly matching TRBD1 (5 bases). This specimen consisted of whole blood, obtained at baseline. CDR3 residues: CASSDDSINEKLFF. The CDR3 DNA is TGTGCCAGCAGCGATGACAGTATTAATGAAAAACTGTTTTTT.